The text below deals with one T cell receptor beta chain. CDR3 size: 15 residues. Trimming at V came to 4 bases and at J to 7 bases, leaving 5 bases not matched to a gene. Germline V gives CDR1 LGHDT, CDR2 YNNKEL (reference sequence). The sample comes from a study of blood T cells in healthy people across ages. A second PCR of roughly 7 to 11 cycles used a sample-barcoded 5' primer and a J-beta primer mix. TCRdb recomputed calls from the 5' RACE reads with MiXCR, one row per CDR3 protein. This sample has around 1.7 million distinct CDR3 sequences, with over 25% found just once. This chain joins TRBV3-1 and TRBJ1-5; 12 positions agree with TRBD1. The sequencing input was blood. This TCR came from a woman aged 25 to 39 in good health. The CDR3 loop reads CASSRGTGGGQPQHF. CDR3 nucleotide sequence: TGTGCCAGCAGCCGGGGGACAGGGGGCGGACAGCCCCAGCATTTT.